One and the same sample provided the 18 T cell receptor beta chains below, sequenced in a study of human T cells and chemical hapten exposure. Time point reported: patch test 1, 2 weeks after DPC sensitization. Treatment noted: therapeutic diphenylcyclopropenone sensitization with weekly scalp DPC. It was unfractionated whole blood from which total RNA was extracted. Each CDR3 protein is one row after TCRdb ran MiXCR on the RACE reads. Of over 35,000 distinct CDR3 sequences listed, under 4.5% are singletons. The starting material was whole blood, obtained in connection with sensitization to the hapten diphenylcyclopropenone (DPC). The receptors were gathered from a man in his fifties or sixties with alopecia areata. Some clones in this sample may be carry-over from other donors' samples.

This clonotype was observed at least ten times. The chain uses TRBV7-9 and TRBJ2-7; TRBD2 agrees at 9 bases. CDR1 is SEHNR and CDR2 is FQNEAQ in the germline V gene (reference sequence). The junction had 8 bases not matched to a gene; V was cut back by 3 bases and J by 5 bases. CDR3 length: 15 residues. The DNA of the CDR3 is TGTGCCAGCAGCTTCATTAGCGGGAGAGTCAACGAGCAGTACTTC. It yields the protein CASSFISGRVNEQYF.

For this clonotype: One end of the junction is discordant with germline, which a read error may explain. The CDR3 nucleotides read TGTGTCAGCAGCCAAGATATATCTAGCGGGAGGGCCAGAGCCAAAAACATTCAGTACTTC. Its translation is CVSSQDISSGRARAKNIQYF. The chain carries TRBV4-2 and TRBJ2-4, with 12 bases fitting TRBD2. The CDR3 is 20 residues long. Germline CDR1 and CDR2: LGHNA and YNFKEQ.

Ten or more counts support this clonotype. The V call is TRBV5-6, the J call TRBJ1-1; D is undetermined. Germline V lookup: CDR1 SGHDT, CDR2 YYEEEE. The CDR3 is made up of 16 amino acids. The ends were cut back, 3 bases at V and 1 base at J, with 16 bases in the middle. The CDR3 DNA is TGTGCCAGCAGCTCATGGGGTAGGGTTAAGAACACTGAAGCTTTCTTT. This encodes CASSSWGRVKNTEAFF.

This clonotype has a count of ten or more. The J gene is TRBJ2-1, the V gene TRBV12-3 or TRBV12-4, with D uncertain. V lost 6 bases and J lost 7, with 7 bases in between. This CDR3 has 11 amino acids. The CDR3 nucleotides are TGTGCCAGCAGCTGGCGTAATGAGCAGTTCTTC. It specifies CASSWRNEQFF.

This clonotype has a count of ten or more. The rearrangement joins TRBV29-1 to TRBJ2-7, with D possibly TRBD1 on 6 matching bases. The V and J ends lost 6 bases and 2 bases respectively, with 14 bases between them. This CDR3 has 13 residues. Germline CDR1 reads SQVTM; CDR2 reads ANQGSEA. The CDR3 reads CSVTTGPAYEQYF. DNA of the CDR3: TGCAGCGTCACGACAGGACCGGCCTACGAGCAGTACTTC.

This clonotype was counted at least ten times. V gene TRBV29-1 combines with J gene TRBJ2-7, with no clear D. There are 11 residues in the CDR3. The germline V gene has CDR1 SQVTM and CDR2 ANQGSEA. V was shortened by 4 bases and J by 7 bases, with 11 bases between the two germline ends. As DNA, the CDR3 is TGCAGCGTTGTGGTGCAAGGGGAGCAGTACTTC. Translating it yields CSVVVQGEQYF.

Many counts were recorded for this clonotype. The V gene is TRBV6-1, the J gene TRBJ1-5; D not certain. This CDR3 has 11 amino acids. CDR1 is MNHNS, CDR2 SASEGT, per germline. Deletions cut 1 base from V and 7 bases from J, with 2 bases between. CDR3 DNA: TGTGCCAGCAGTGAAGGGCAGCCCCAGCATTTT. It specifies CASSEGQPQHF.

The V call is TRBV29-1, the J call TRBJ1-1; D may be TRBD1 (5 bases). The CDR3 covers 14 residues. Germline CDR1 reads SQVTM; CDR2 reads ANQGSEA. Trimming left V 6 bases short and J 1 base short, with 15 bases between. In DNA form, the CDR3 reads TGCAGCGTGCACGGAGGGGTTGGGAACACTGAAGCTTTCTTT. It is translated as CSVHGGVGNTEAFF.

In this sample, this clonotype turned up many times. The V gene is TRBV4-1, the J gene TRBJ2-1; D is possibly TRBD2 (6 bases). Trimming removed 8 bases at V and 4 bases at J, with 6 bases between. The CDR3 has 11 residues. Germline CDR1 and CDR2: MGHRA and YSYEKL. The CDR3 protein is CASGTYNEQFF. Written as DNA, the CDR3 is TGCGCCAGCGGGACTTACAATGAGCAGTTCTTC.

This clonotype was recorded many times. The CDR3 DNA reads as TGTGCCAGCACCGGAGTCCAAGATACGCAGTATTTT. Protein: CASTGVQDTQYF. V and J are TRBV7-9 and TRBJ2-3; D is ambiguous. Per the germline V gene, CDR1 is SEHNR and CDR2 is FQNEAQ (reference sequence). Trimming removed 7 bases at V and 5 bases at J, with 10 bases between. CDR3 size: 12 residues. Using reference TRBV7-9 and TRBJ2-3 for the parts outside the CDR3, the full variable domain is DTGVSQNPRHKITKRGQNVTFRCDPISEHNRLYWYRQTLGQGPEFLTYFQNEAQLEKSRLLSDRFSAERPKGSFSTLEIQRTEQGDSAMYLCASTGVQDTQYFGPGTRLTVL.

This clonotype was observed many times. The V gene is TRBV18, the J gene TRBJ1-5, with 8 bases that match TRBD1. V shed 6 bases and J 9 bases; nucleotides not matched to a gene: 13. This CDR3 spans 15 amino acids. Germline V gene sequence: CDR1 KGHSH, CDR2 LQKENI. CDR3 bases: TGTGCCAGCTCCAGGGACAGGCCCCCTCAGGGGCCCCAGCATTTT. The encoded protein is CASSRDRPPQGPQHF. Complete variable domain (other parts from reference TRBV18 and TRBJ1-5): NAGVMQNPRHLVRRRGQEARLRCSPMKGHSHVYWYRQLPEEGLKFMVYLQKENIIDESGMPKERFSAEFPKEGPSILRIQQVVRGDSAAYFCASSRDRPPQGPQHFGDGTRLSIL.

This clonotype was observed at least ten times. V is TRBV27 and J is TRBJ1-6, with D tentatively TRBD1 (5 bases). The CDR3 contains 15 residues. Germline loops: CDR1 MNHEY, CDR2 SMNVEV (reference sequence). Between the trimmed V and J ends, which lost 5 bases and 8 bases, there was a span of 16 bases. The CDR3 reads CASSPWAGRDSPLHF. As DNA, the CDR3 is TGTGCCAGCAGTCCCTGGGCAGGGCGAGATTCACCCCTCCACTTT.

This clonotype was detected ten times or more. In DNA form, the CDR3 reads TGCGCCAGCAGCTTGGGTAGCGGAGAGACCCAGTACTTC. Translated: CASSLGSGETQYF. J is TRBJ2-5 and V is TRBV5-1; a weak D match, TRBD2 (6 bases). The CDR3 covers 13 residues. Per the germline V gene, CDR1 is SGHRS and CDR2 is YFSETQ. V lost 0 bases, J lost 4 bases, and 7 bases lay in between.

Only a few counts were recorded for this clonotype. The chain links TRBV24-1 to TRBJ2-3; D assignment may be TRBD1 or TRBD2 (5 bases each). The germline V gene encodes CDR1 KGHDR and CDR2 SFDVKD. The V end lost 2 bases, the J end lost 3 bases, and 17 bases lay between the germline ends. This CDR3 has 17 residues. The CDR3 nucleotides read TGTGCCACCAGTGATTCCGGCTGGGGGAAGTTGACAGATACGCAGTATTTT. It is translated as CATSDSGWGKLTDTQYF.

The rearrangement links TRBV5-1 to TRBJ1-5, with 7 bases aligning to TRBD1. V was clipped by 4 bases and J by 1 base; unmatched bases: 5. This CDR3 region has 15 residues. Germline assignment: CDR1 SGHRS and CDR2 YFSETQ. In DNA, the CDR3 is TGCGCCAGCAGCCTGACAGGGACGAGCAATCAGCCCCAGCATTTT. The encoded protein is CASSLTGTSNQPQHF.

This clonotype was recorded at least ten times. V and J are TRBV6-1 and TRBJ2-7; D remains ambiguous. Germline V gene lookup returns CDR1 MNHNS and CDR2 SASEGT. The CDR3 is made up of 15 amino acids. Trimming removed 7 bases from V and 1 base from J, with 17 bases in between. CDR3 in amino acids: CASIGQATVSYEQYF. The CDR3 DNA reads as TGTGCCAGCATTGGCCAGGCGACCGTATCCTACGAGCAGTACTTC.

This clonotype has at least ten counts. V gene TRBV30 combines with J gene TRBJ2-3; D possibly corresponds to TRBD1 (5 bases). This CDR3 is 12 amino acids long. Germline CDR1 is GTSNPN and CDR2 is SVGIG (reference sequence). The V end lost 5 bases, the J end lost 4 bases, and 10 bases lay between the germline ends. The CDR3 reads CAWGASADTQYF. The CDR3, as DNA: TGTGCCTGGGGGGCTAGTGCAGATACGCAGTATTTT.

In its sample, this clonotype was seen many times. The chain joins TRBV28 to TRBJ1-3; no clear D. The V end lost 5 bases, the J end lost 2 bases, and 13 bases lay between the germline ends. Germline V CDR1 and CDR2: MDHEN, SYDVKM. There are 15 residues in the CDR3. The CDR3 region is CASSPPRGTGNTIYF. DNA for the CDR3: TGTGCCAGCAGTCCCCCCCGAGGAACTGGAAACACCATATATTTT. The full variable domain, rest sourced from reference TRBV28 and TRBJ1-3, is DVKVTQSSRYLVKRTGEKVFLECVQDMDHENMFWYRQDPGLGLRLIYFSYDVKMKEKGDIPEGYSVSREKKERFSLILESASTNQTSMYLCASSPPRGTGNTIYFGEGSWLTVV.